This T cell receptor (beta chain) was found in a study of T cell responses to AZD1222 COVID-19 vaccine (dated by TCRdb to about 2021). About the investigation overall: TCR sequencing covered approximately 230 trial participants: about 210 given two doses of AZD1222 and around 26 given two doses of MenACWY control vaccine. Enrollment into the trials was organized by age into subgroups of 18-55, 56-69 and 70-plus years, and those subgroups contained about 160, 30 and 59 TCR-sequenced participants, respectively. Findings and caveats that apply to the study as a whole: Because no samples from the day 14 peak response were available, repertoires could be characterized only after the peak T cell response. Most participants were white British and females outnumbered males, and the authors suggested that clonal diversity may have been underestimated. Only six AZD1222 recipients were SARS-CoV-2 seropositive at baseline, limiting conclusions about previously exposed vaccinees. The vaccine-associated CD4 TCRs covered the entire spike protein, and the dominant responses fell in regions 160-218 and 743-854. A significant rise in spike-specific TCR breadth and depth was observed after two AZD1222 doses relative to day 0 and relative to MenACWY recipients. The 56-69-year group was small, and its depth increase did not reach significance, likely because of low power. Nearly half of unique spike-specific TCRs reportedly recognized epitopes outside regions mutated in the B.1.351 and B.1.1.7 variants.

Comments on this clone: Its specific antigen is unknown. No DNA is shown, since the ends of the CDR3 on it are uncertain; the CDR3 is the one TCRdb lists.

The CDR3 regions of human TCRbeta chains were subjected to immunosequencing. The paper's processing steps were these. TCRs in the repertoires were compared against a reference library of SARS-CoV-2-specific TCRs that had been generated with the MIRA antigen-specificity platform. Breadth was defined as the fraction of unique TCRs that were SARS-CoV-2-associated. Depth was defined as the fraction of total T cells that were SARS-CoV-2-associated. Using the MIRA data, every spike-specific TCR was mapped to the spike region that the TCR reacted to and assigned to either a CD4 or a CD8 class. Log10-transformed breadth and depth values were compared by one-way ANOVA with Sidak's multiple comparisons tests. The immuneACCESS repertoire file appears here via TCRdb, limited to in-frame rearrangements. These files lack a portion of the clones; in checked studies, under half of the deficit traces to unresolved V genes, and the cause of the others is not known. V and J calls and clone size are copied from that table; D and trimming were computed from the DNA. The sample data list around 130,000 clones, and nearly 90% of these were observed just once. The ten largest clones capture 5% to 7% of the sample.

Taken with the paper, the label for time point translates to: about 28 days (+/-7) after the second vaccine dose. Because spike-specific TCR depth and breadth did not differ between the two schedules, AZD1222 recipients who got a second dose at roughly 4 weeks were pooled with those who got a second dose at roughly 12 weeks. Samples from vaccinated people were obtained from the UK trials COV001 and COV002, which included a single-blind randomized controlled phase 2/3 trial of AZD1222 (ChAdOx1 nCoV-19) in healthy adults. Trial participant PBMC samples were collected at day 0 and day 28 after the second dose for TCRbeta chain sequencing. The CDR3, cysteine through phenylalanine, is 13 amino acids long.

The TCR sequence derives from an adult who received the AZD1222 COVID-19 vaccine. Rearrangement joined TRBV12-3 or TRBV12-4 to TRBJ2-1; the table assigns TRBD2, which was not confirmed against the DNA. Source: peripheral blood, taken 28 days after the second AZD1222 dose. CDR3 loop: CASSLVGGGALFF.